The clone carrying this T cell receptor (beta chain) was detected only once. Its antigen is currently unknown. Steroid-refractory graft-versus-host disease after allogeneic hematopoietic cell transplant qualified adults for prospective research-autopsy enrollment. Gastrointestinal graft-versus-host disease was present in all patients, each treated with several therapy lines. The sample belongs to a study of tissue T cells after allogeneic stem cell transplantation. General study points: Shared clones across patients were few; motif clustering revealed tissue-specific shared signatures. Only a limited share of tissue TCRs appeared in blood or spleen.

The germline V and J ends were trimmed by 1 base and 5 bases, with 13 bases remaining between them. CDR1 is SGHTA and CDR2 is FQGNSA in the germline V gene. This CDR3 has 15 residues. The repertoire was sequenced with immunoSEQ multiplex PCR; TCRdb's copy has only in-frame clones and lacks some. The sample shows some 2,500 clones, about two thirds of them seen only once. The material sequenced was colon tissue, taken at autopsy. The V call is TRBV7-2, the J call TRBJ2-3; D is possibly TRBD2 (5 bases). This clonotype was sampled from a male patient at least 60 years old with steroid-refractory graft-versus-host disease after an allogeneic stem cell transplant. Some T cells may be supplied by the graft donor. CDR3 bases: TGTGCCAGCAGCTTAGTCGTCTCCCGGGGAGATACGCAGTATTTT. This sequence encodes CASSLVVSRGDTQYF.